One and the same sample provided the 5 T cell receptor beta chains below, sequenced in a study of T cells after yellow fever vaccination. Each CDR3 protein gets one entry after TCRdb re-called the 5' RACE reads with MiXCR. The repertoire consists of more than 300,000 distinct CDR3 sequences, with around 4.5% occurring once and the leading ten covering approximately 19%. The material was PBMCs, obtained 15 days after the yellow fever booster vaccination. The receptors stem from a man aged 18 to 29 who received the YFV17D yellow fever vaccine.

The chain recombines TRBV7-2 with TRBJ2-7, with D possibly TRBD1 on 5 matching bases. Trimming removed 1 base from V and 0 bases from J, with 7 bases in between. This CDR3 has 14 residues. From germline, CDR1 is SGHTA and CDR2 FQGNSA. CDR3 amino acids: CASSLVDNSYEQYF. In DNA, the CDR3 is TGTGCCAGCAGCTTAGTGGACAACTCCTACGAGCAGTACTTC.

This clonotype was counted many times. The CDR3 sequence: CASSFRDNLQETQYF. The CDR3 DNA sequence: TGTGCCAGCAGCTTCCGGGACAACCTTCAAGAGACCCAGTACTTC. V is TRBV5-6 and J is TRBJ2-5, with D perhaps TRBD1 (6 bases). Germline CDR1 reads SGHDT; CDR2 reads YYEEEE. The CDR3 is 15 residues long. Trimming shortened V by 2 bases and J by 2 bases, and 13 bases separated the two germline ends.

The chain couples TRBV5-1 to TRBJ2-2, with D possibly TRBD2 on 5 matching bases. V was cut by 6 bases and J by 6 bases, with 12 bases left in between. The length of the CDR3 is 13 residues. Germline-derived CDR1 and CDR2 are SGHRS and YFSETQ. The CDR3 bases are TGCGCCAGCATGGCCGGGGAAGCCGGGGAGCTGTTTTTT. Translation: CASMAGEAGELFF.

CDR3 residues: CASSVSRRGADTGELFF. The CDR3 bases are TGTGCCAGCAGCGTATCGCGCAGGGGGGCCGACACCGGGGAGCTGTTTTTT. This chain joins TRBV9 and TRBJ2-2, with a possible D match to TRBD1 (7 bases). CDR3 length: 17 residues. V was pared by 1 base and J by 3 bases, with 16 bases between. CDR1 is SGDLS and CDR2 is YYNGEE in the germline V gene.

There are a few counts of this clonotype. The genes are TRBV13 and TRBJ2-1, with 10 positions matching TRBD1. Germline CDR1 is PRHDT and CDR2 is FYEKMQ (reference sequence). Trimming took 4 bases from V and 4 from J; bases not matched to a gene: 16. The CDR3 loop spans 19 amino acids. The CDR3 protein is CASSSQAPGQGFSYNEQFF. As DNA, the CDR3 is TGTGCCAGCAGCTCGCAAGCCCCGGGACAGGGGTTTTCGTACAATGAGCAGTTCTTC.